The 22 T cell receptor beta chains below were found in one sample sequenced in a study of T cells in Graves' hyperthyroidism and ophthalmopathy. TCR beta CDR3 sequences were amplified from RNA transcripts. HTBI primers were employed in a first-round RT-PCR of the TCR CDR3. MiXCR, applied by TCRdb to the multiplex PCR reads, yields one record per CDR3 protein. The table lists about 350,000 distinct CDR3 sequences, around 18% of them singletons. The sample taken for sequencing was blood. The receptors come from a woman aged 40-49 years with Graves' ophthalmopathy.

About this clonotype: One end of the junction varies from germline; a read error may be responsible. This rearrangement joins TRBV5-1 to TRBJ2-5, with TRBD2 identical over 7 bases. This CDR3 is built from 15 residues. Germline assignment: CDR1 SGHRS and CDR2 YFSETQ. The CDR3 sequence is CASSLRPSGIETRYF. The DNA for the CDR3 is TGCGCCAGCAGCCTAAGGCCTAGCGGTATAGAGACCCGGTATTTC. The full variable domain, its missing parts supplied by reference TRBV5-1 and TRBJ2-5, is KAGVTQTPRYLIKTRGQQVTLSCSPISGHRSVSWYQQTPGQGLQFLFEYFSETQRNKGNFPGRFSGRQFSNSRSEMNVSTLELGDSALYLCASSLRPSGIETRYFGPGTRLLVL.

The chain combines TRBV19 with TRBJ2-5; D may be TRBD1 (6 bases). The CDR3 extends over 16 amino acids. The germline gives CDR1 LNHDA, CDR2 SQIVND (reference sequence). V shed 5 bases and J shed 3 bases, with 19 bases lying between them. The CDR3 DNA is TGTGCCAGTAGTCAGACGACAGGCCGATCGGAAGAGACCCAGTACTTC. Translation gives CASSQTTGRSEETQYF.

This clonotype was seen repeatedly, ten times or more. The chain recombines TRBV19 with TRBJ2-2, with D possibly matching TRBD2 (6 bases). The germline V and J ends were trimmed by 3 bases and 6 bases, with 17 bases remaining between them. Looked up from germline, CDR1 is LNHDA and CDR2 is SQIVND (reference sequence). This CDR3 comprises 16 residues. The CDR3 DNA reads TGTGCCAGTAGTATGAGTGGGGGGTTTCGCGCCGGGGAGCTGTTTTTT. Amino acids: CASSMSGGFRAGELFF. Full variable domain (outside the CDR3, taken from reference TRBV19 and TRBJ2-2): DGGITQSPKYLFRKEGQNVTLSCEQNLNHDAMYWYRQDPGQGLRLIYYSQIVNDFQKGDIAEGYSVSREKKESFPLTVTSAQKNPTAFYLCASSMSGGFRAGELFFGEGSRLTVL.

This clonotype was counted many times. The chain combines TRBV28 with TRBJ1-5, with no clear D. Trimming took off 2 bases at V and 3 bases at J, with 14 bases between the two ends. The CDR3 has 16 amino acids. CDR1 and CDR2 from the germline V gene are MDHEN and SYDVKM. CDR3 coding DNA: TGTGCCAGCAGTTTAACATTAGGTCAGGTCAATCAGCCCCAGCATTTT. This codes for CASSLTLGQVNQPQHF.

The chain combines TRBV3-1 with TRBJ2-2; D remains ambiguous. The CDR3 extends over 13 amino acids. Germline V gene sequence: CDR1 LGHDT, CDR2 YNNKEL (reference sequence). V lost 1 base to trimming and J lost 7 bases, with 7 bases between them. The CDR3 reads CASSQVWGGELFF. The CDR3 region has the DNA TGTGCCAGCAGCCAAGTCTGGGGCGGGGAGCTGTTTTTT.

This clonotype came up many times. The chain carries TRBV20-1 and TRBJ2-5; tentatively, D is TRBD1 or TRBD2 (5 bases each). V was trimmed by 1 base and J by 0 bases, leaving 18 bases between them. The germline V gene encodes CDR1 DFQATT and CDR2 SNEGSKA (reference sequence). The CDR3 sequence is 17 residues long. The CDR3 protein is CSARVGWGISYQETQYF. CDR3 DNA sequence: TGCAGTGCTAGAGTGGGTTGGGGGATCTCGTACCAAGAGACCCAGTACTTC.

Ten or more counts support this clonotype. This rearrangement joins TRBV12-3 or TRBV12-4 to TRBJ2-5, with 7 bases that match TRBD2. V trimming: 0 bases; J trimming: 4 bases; junction bases outside the gene matches: 5. CDR3 length: 15 amino acids. DNA of the CDR3: TGTGCCAGCAGTTTAGCCAAGGGGAGGGGAGAGACCCAGTACTTC. Translation: CASSLAKGRGETQYF.

The CDR3: CASSLDGTSGGETQYF. CDR3 nucleotides: TGTGCCAGCAGCTTAGACGGGACTAGCGGTGGGGAGACCCAGTACTTC. This sequence joins TRBV11-3 and TRBJ2-5, with 11 nucleotides matching TRBD2. The CDR3 length is 16 residues. V shed 0 bases and J 5 bases; nucleotides not matched to a gene: 5. CDR1 SGHNT and CDR2 YENEEA come from the germline V gene.

There are a few counts of this clonotype. CDR3 protein: CASSRIVAGGTQETQYF. The CDR3 DNA reads as TGTGCCAGCAGTAGAATCGTGGCGGGGGGCACTCAAGAGACCCAGTACTTC. The chain combines TRBV12-3 or TRBV12-4 with TRBJ2-5; 8 bases agree with TRBD2. The CDR3 extends over 17 amino acids. The V segment lost 5 bases and the J segment 2 bases; nucleotides outside the gene matches: 13.

This clonotype was recorded many times. The chain employs TRBV20-1 and TRBJ2-7; 14 nucleotides line up with TRBD2. In germline, CDR1 is DFQATT, CDR2 SNEGSKA (reference sequence). The CDR3 consists of 16 residues. With V trimmed by 1 base and J by 7 bases, 9 bases remained unmatched. The CDR3 loop reads CSARGQGLAGVREQYF. The DNA for the CDR3 is TGCAGTGCTAGAGGGCAGGGACTAGCGGGAGTACGAGAGCAGTACTTC.

This rearrangement joins TRBV12-3 or TRBV12-4 to TRBJ2-7, with a tentative D call TRBD2 (5 bases). V dropped 4 bases and J dropped 6 bases, with 13 bases sitting between them. This CDR3 has 13 amino acids. The CDR3 reads CASSSLGLSEQYF. The CDR3 DNA sequence: TGTGCCAGCAGTTCCCTCGGACTGAGCGAGCAGTACTTC.

At least ten counts were recorded for this clonotype. The CDR3: CASSPDSDGTEAFF. For the CDR3, the DNA is TGTGCCAGCAGCCCGGACAGTGATGGCACTGAAGCTTTCTTT. The rearrangement joins TRBV6-2 or TRBV6-3 to TRBJ1-1, with a weak D call TRBD1 (6 bases). Germline V gene lookup returns CDR1 MNHEY and CDR2 SVGEGT. The V end was cut by 6 bases, the J end by 4 bases, with 15 bases between. This CDR3 contains 14 residues.

This clonotype was counted at least ten times. This chain links TRBV6-1 with TRBJ2-5, with 9 bases that match TRBD1. The CDR3 extends over 13 amino acids. Germline V CDR1 and CDR2: MNHNS, SASEGT. J was trimmed by 7 bases and V by 5 bases; bases with no gene match: 5. This CDR3 reads CASSPPTGGTQYF. Here the CDR3 DNA reads TGTGCCAGCAGTCCACCGACAGGGGGGACCCAGTACTTC.

This clonotype was counted many times. The chain has TRBV7-9 and TRBJ2-7; TRBD1 is a possible D gene (5 bases). Germline CDR1 and CDR2: SEHNR and FQNEAQ (reference sequence). Trimming shortened V by 5 bases and J by 3 bases, and 17 bases separated the two germline ends. This CDR3 has 15 residues. Here the CDR3 reads CASSGSRTSHYEQYF. The CDR3 DNA is TGTGCCAGCAGCGGCTCGAGGACATCACACTACGAGCAGTACTTC.

This clonotype was seen many times. The chain carries TRBV28 and TRBJ1-1; 8 nucleotides line up with TRBD1. The V segment lost 5 bases and the J segment 3 bases; nucleotides outside the gene matches: 5. Germline-derived CDR1 and CDR2 are MDHEN and SYDVKM. The CDR3 has 14 amino acids. CDR3 sequence: CASSKTGGDTEAFF. The CDR3 DNA is TGTGCCAGCAGTAAAACAGGGGGGGACACTGAAGCTTTCTTT.

This clonotype was recorded many times. The V and J genes are TRBV6-5 and TRBJ1-5; D might be TRBD1 (5 bases). Trimming pared 5 bases from V and 11 bases from J, leaving 25 bases between. This CDR3 is 16 amino acids long. Germline V gene lookup returns CDR1 MNHEY and CDR2 SVGAGI. The CDR3 spells CASSIGGRPGEEAQHF. As DNA, the CDR3 is TGTGCCAGCAGTATTGGGGGGAGGCCGGGGGAAGAAGCCCAGCATTTT.

In its sample, this clonotype was seen many times. J is TRBJ2-4 and V is TRBV5-6; either TRBD1 or TRBD2 may supply D (6 bases each). Germline CDR1 reads SGHDT; CDR2 reads YYEEEE. V was shortened by 1 base and J by 1 base, with 24 bases between the two germline ends. This CDR3 comprises 20 residues. The CDR3 is CASSLILGGGPERAKNIQYF. The CDR3 DNA follows: TGTGCCAGCAGCTTGATTTTAGGGGGAGGACCCGAAAGGGCCAAAAACATTCAGTACTTC. The whole variable domain, remainder taken from reference TRBV5-6 and TRBJ2-4, is DAGVTQSPTHLIKTRGQQVTLRCSPKSGHDTVSWYQQALGQGPQFIFQYYEEEERQRGNFPDRFSGHQFPNYSSELNVNALLLGDSALYLCASSLILGGGPERAKNIQYFGAGTRLSVL.

This clonotype was found many times. This chain uses TRBV28 with TRBJ2-2; perhaps TRBD1 as D (5 bases). V dropped 6 bases and J dropped 2 bases, with 19 bases sitting between them. Germline CDR1 is MDHEN and CDR2 is SYDVKM. The CDR3 is 17 amino acids. CDR3 sequence reads: CASSPYSETANTGELFF. The CDR3 bases are TGTGCCAGCAGCCCATATTCTGAGACAGCTAACACCGGGGAGCTGTTTTTT.

This clonotype was counted many times. The chain employs TRBV11-2 and TRBJ2-2; 11 bases map to TRBD2. The J segment lost 7 bases and the V segment lost 5 bases, leaving 9 bases of the junction unmatched. Germline V lookup: CDR1 SGHAT, CDR2 FQNNGV. The CDR3 spans 16 residues. CDR3 sequence (DNA): TGTGCCAGCAGCCCTCTAGCGGGAGGTCCTTACGGGGAGCTGTTTTTT. It translates to CASSPLAGGPYGELFF.

This clonotype appeared a few times. The chain recombines TRBV19 with TRBJ1-2; D gene uncertain. Germline V gives CDR1 LNHDA, CDR2 SQIVND (reference sequence). Deletions cut 3 bases from V and 4 bases from J, with 12 bases between. This CDR3 has 14 residues. In DNA form, the CDR3 reads TGTGCCAGTAGTATCGCCAGAAACAGCTATGGCTACACCTTC. Amino acid sequence: CASSIARNSYGYTF.

In its sample, this clonotype was seen many times. The J gene is TRBJ2-7, the V gene TRBV2; D is unresolved. Deletions cut 2 bases from V and 4 bases from J, with 12 bases between. CDR1 and CDR2 (germline): SNHLY, FYNNEI. This CDR3 region has 14 residues. This chain's CDR3 is CASSEMGSGYEQYF. For the CDR3, the DNA is TGTGCCAGCAGTGAAATGGGGTCCGGGTACGAGCAGTACTTC.

The sample holds a few counts of this clonotype. This chain uses TRBV13 with TRBJ2-7; D remains ambiguous. The germline V gene has CDR1 PRHDT and CDR2 FYEKMQ (reference sequence). The V and J ends lost 0 bases and 3 bases respectively, with 6 bases between them. The CDR3 length is 13 residues. The CDR3 DNA reads TGTGCCAGCAGCTTAGGGGAAAACTACGAGCAGTACTTC. Translating gives CASSLGENYEQYF. Based on the CDR3 plus reference TRBV13 and TRBJ2-7, the full variable domain is AAGVIQSPRHLIKEKRETATLKCYPIPRHDTVYWYQQGPGQDPQFLISFYEKMQSDKGSIPDRFSAQQFSDYHSELNMSSLELGDSALYFCASSLGENYEQYFGPGTRLTVT.